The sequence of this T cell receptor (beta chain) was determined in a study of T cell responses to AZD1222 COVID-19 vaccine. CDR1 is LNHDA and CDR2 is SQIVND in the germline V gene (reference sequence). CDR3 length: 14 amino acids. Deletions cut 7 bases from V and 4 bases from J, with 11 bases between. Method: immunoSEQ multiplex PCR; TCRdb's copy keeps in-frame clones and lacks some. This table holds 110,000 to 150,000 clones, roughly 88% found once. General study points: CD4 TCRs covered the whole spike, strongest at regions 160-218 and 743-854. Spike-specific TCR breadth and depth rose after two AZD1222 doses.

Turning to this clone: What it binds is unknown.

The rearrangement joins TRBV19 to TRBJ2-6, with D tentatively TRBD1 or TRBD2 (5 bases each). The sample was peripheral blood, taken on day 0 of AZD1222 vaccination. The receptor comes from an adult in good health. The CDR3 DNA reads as TGTGCCAGTAACCGCAGGGAGGGGGCCAACGTCCTGACTTTC. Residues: CASNRREGANVLTF.